This T cell receptor beta chain was captured by sequencing in a study of T cell changes during pregnancy in multiple sclerosis. Clones were sequenced by immunoSEQ multiplex PCR, and TCRdb holds only the in-frame ones, with some missing. The repertoire holds about 61,000 clones, with approximately 90% as singletons. The CDR3 totals 13 residues. Germline lookup yields CDR1 MNHEY and CDR2 SMNVEV (reference sequence). V was clipped by 5 bases and J by 5 bases; unmatched bases: 5. The chain recombines TRBV27 with TRBJ2-5, with 7 bases lining up with TRBD2. The starting material was peripheral blood, obtained in the first trimester of pregnancy. The sequence was collected from a female donor in good health, enrolled as a control in a pregnancy study. CDR3 sequence: CASSGGLPETQYF. CDR3 nucleotide sequence: TGTGCCAGCAGTGGGGGACTACCTGAGACCCAGTACTTC.